This T cell receptor beta chain was obtained from a study of blood T cell repertoires in COVID-19. The CDR3 runs to 14 residues. From germline, CDR1 is LNHDA and CDR2 SQIVND (reference sequence). With 6 bases removed from V and 3 bases from J, the gap between germline ends came to 14 bases. The repertoire was sequenced with immunoSEQ multiplex PCR; TCRdb's copy has only in-frame clones and lacks some. The sample holds approximately 220,000 clones, about 86% seen once. Sequencing was done on a sample of PBMCs or T cells enriched from blood (not recorded which). The clonotype comes from a woman in her twenties or thirties who had been exposed to COVID-19. V gene TRBV19 combines with J gene TRBJ1-2; D is unclear. CDR3 DNA sequence: TGTGCCAGTAGCCTCCGGGAGCGCTACTATGGCTACACCTTC. Protein sequence: CASSLRERYYGYTF.